The present entry profiles one T cell receptor beta chain with its context. The antigen remains undetermined. Sequencing used immunoSEQ multiplex PCR; TCRdb keeps in-frame clones, though not all of them. In the table there are some 640,000 clones, roughly 90% of which are singletons. Trimming stripped 1 base from V and 4 bases from J, with 5 bases between. Germline V CDR1 and CDR2: LNHDA, SQIVND (reference sequence). This CDR3 contains 13 residues. This record comes from a study of Ad26.COV2.S vaccination and SARS-CoV-2 variants. Study in general: Donor participated within the Ad26.COV2.S arm of the COV1001 trial. By the intramuscular route, Ad26.COV2.S was given once, or twice 56 days apart. General observations from the study: The analyses of TCR breadth and depth may have understated the size of total T cell responses.

Treatment described: around 19 received Ad26.COV2.S at low or high dose, single or two shots; 5 received placebo; per-sample allocation not given. Sampling was performed 63 days after the first vaccine or placebo injection. This TCR derives from a person between 18 and 59 years old who received the Ad26.COV2.S COVID-19 vaccine or a placebo. The chain recombines TRBV19 with TRBJ1-3, with D uncertain. Source: peripheral blood, taken in a trial of Ad26.COV2.S vaccine versus placebo. CDR3 in DNA: TGTGCCAGTAGTATAGCGGGCGGAAACACCATATATTTT. Protein product: CASSIAGGNTIYF.